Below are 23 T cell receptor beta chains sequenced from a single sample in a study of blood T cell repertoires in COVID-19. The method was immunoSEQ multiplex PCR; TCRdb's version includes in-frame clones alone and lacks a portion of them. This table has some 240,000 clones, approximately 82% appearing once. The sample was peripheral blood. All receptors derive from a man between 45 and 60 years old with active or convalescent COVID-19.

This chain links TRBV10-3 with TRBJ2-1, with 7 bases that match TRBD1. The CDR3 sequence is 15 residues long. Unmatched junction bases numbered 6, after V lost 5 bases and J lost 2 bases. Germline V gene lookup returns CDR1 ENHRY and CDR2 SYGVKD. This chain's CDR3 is CAISSPTGPYNEQFF. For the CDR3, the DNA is TGTGCCATCAGTTCCCCGACAGGGCCCTACAATGAGCAGTTCTTC.

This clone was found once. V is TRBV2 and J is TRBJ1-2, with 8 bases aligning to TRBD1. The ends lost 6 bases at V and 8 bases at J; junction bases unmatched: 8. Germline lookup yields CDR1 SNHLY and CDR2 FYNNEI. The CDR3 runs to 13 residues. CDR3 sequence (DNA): TGTGCCAGCAGGGTACAGGGGGTAGAGGGCTACACCTTC. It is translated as CASRVQGVEGYTF. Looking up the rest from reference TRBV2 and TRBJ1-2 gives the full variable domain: EPEVTQTPSHQVTQMGQEVILRCVPISNHLYFYWYRQILGQKVEFLVSFYNNEISEKSEIFDDQFSVERPDGSNFTLKIRSTKLEDSAMYFCASRVQGVEGYTFGSGTRLTVV.

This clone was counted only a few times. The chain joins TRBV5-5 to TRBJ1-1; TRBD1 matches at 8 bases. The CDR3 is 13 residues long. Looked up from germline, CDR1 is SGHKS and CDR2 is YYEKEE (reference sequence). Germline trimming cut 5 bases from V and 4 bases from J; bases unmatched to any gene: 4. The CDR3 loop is CASRPTGGTEAFF. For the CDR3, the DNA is TGTGCCAGCAGACCCACAGGGGGCACTGAAGCTTTCTTT.

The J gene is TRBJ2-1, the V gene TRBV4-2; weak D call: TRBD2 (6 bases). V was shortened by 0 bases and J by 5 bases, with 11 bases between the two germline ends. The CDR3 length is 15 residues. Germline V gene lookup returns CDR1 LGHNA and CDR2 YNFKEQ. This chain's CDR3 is CASSQDRLANNEQFF. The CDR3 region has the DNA TGTGCCAGCAGCCAAGATAGGCTAGCGAACAATGAGCAGTTCTTC.

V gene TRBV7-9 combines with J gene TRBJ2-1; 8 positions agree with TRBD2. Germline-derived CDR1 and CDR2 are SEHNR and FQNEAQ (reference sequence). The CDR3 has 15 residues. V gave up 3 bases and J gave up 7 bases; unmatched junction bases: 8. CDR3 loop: CASSLRSGSWNEQFF. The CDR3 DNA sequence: TGTGCCAGCAGCTTGCGCAGCGGGAGTTGGAATGAGCAGTTCTTC.

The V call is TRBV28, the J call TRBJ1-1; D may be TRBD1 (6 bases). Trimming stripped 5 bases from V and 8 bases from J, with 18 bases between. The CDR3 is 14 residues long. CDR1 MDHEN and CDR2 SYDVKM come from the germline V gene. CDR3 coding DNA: TGTGCCAGCAGTGCCCCAGGGGCGGTAGGCGAAGCTTTCTTT. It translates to CASSAPGAVGEAFF.

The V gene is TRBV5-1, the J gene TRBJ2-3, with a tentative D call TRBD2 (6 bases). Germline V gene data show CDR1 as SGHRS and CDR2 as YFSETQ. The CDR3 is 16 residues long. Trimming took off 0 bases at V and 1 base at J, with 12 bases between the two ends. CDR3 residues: CASSLDPGVGTDTQYF. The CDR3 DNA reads TGCGCCAGCAGCTTGGATCCGGGGGTCGGCACAGATACGCAGTATTTT. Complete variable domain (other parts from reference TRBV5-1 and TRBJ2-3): KAGVTQTPRYLIKTRGQQVTLSCSPISGHRSVSWYQQTPGQGLQFLFEYFSETQRNKGNFPGRFSGRQFSNSRSEMNVSTLELGDSALYLCASSLDPGVGTDTQYFGPGTRLTVL.

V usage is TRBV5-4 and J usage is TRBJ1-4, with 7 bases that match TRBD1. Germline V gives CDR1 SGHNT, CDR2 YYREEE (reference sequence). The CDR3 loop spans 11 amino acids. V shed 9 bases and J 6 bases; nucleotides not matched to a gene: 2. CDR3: CATGTDEKLFF. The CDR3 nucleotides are TGTGCCACCGGGACAGATGAAAAACTGTTTTTT.

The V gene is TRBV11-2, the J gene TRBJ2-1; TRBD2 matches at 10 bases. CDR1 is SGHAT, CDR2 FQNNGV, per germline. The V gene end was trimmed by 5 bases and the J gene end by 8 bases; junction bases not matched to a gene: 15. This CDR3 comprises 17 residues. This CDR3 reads CASSPRVTSGISDEQFF. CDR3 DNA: TGTGCCAGCAGCCCCCGGGTAACTAGCGGGATATCAGATGAGCAGTTCTTC.

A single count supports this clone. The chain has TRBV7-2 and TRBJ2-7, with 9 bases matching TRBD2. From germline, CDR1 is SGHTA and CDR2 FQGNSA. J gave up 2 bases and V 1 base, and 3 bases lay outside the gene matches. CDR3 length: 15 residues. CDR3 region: CASSLGLAGPYEQYF. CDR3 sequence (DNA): TGTGCCAGCAGCTTAGGCCTAGCGGGACCCTACGAGCAGTACTTC.

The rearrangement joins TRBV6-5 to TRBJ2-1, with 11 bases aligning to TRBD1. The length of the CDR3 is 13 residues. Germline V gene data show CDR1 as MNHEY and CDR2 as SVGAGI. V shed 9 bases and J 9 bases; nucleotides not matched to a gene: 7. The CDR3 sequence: CASYRTGGFEQFF. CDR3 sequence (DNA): TGTGCCAGTTATAGGACAGGGGGCTTTGAGCAGTTCTTC.

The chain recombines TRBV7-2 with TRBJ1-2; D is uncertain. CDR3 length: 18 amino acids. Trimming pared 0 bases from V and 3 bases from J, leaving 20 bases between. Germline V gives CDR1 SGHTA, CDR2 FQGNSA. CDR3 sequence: CASSLAQIGVGKDYGYTF. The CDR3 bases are TGTGCCAGCAGCTTAGCGCAAATCGGTGTGGGCAAGGACTATGGCTACACCTTC. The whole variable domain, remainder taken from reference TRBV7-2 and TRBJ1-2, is GAGVSQSPSNKVTEKGKDVELRCDPISGHTALYWYRQSLGQGLEFLIYFQGNSAPDKSGLPSDRFSAERTGGSVSTLTIQRTQQEDSAVYLCASSLAQIGVGKDYGYTFGSGTRLTVV.

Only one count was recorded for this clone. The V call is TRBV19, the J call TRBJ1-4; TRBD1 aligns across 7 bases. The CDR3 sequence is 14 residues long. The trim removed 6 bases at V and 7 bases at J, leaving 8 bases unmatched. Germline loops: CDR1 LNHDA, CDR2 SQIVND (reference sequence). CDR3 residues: CASSKTGVGEKLFF. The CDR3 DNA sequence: TGTGCCAGTAGCAAAACAGGGGTCGGTGAAAAACTGTTTTTT.

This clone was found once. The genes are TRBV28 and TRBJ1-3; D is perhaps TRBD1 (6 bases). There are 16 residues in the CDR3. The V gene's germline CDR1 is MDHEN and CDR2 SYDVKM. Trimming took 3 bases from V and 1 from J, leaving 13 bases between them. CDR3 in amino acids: CASSLQGLPSGNTIYF. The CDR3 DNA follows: TGTGCCAGCAGTTTGCAGGGGCTACCTTCTGGAAACACCATATATTTT.

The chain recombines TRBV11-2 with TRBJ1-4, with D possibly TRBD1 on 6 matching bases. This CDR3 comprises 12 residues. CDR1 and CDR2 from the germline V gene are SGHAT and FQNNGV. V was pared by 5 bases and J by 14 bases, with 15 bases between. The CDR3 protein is CASSRGQPRLFF. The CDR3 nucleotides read TGTGCCAGCAGCCGCGGACAGCCTCGGCTGTTTTTT.

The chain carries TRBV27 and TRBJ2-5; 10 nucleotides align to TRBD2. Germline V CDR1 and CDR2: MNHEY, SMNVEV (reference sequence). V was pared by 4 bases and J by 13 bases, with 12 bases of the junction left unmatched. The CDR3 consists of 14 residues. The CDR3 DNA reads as TGTGCCAGCAGTTCCGGACTAGCGGTGGGATCATGGTACTTC. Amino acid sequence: CASSSGLAVGSWYF.

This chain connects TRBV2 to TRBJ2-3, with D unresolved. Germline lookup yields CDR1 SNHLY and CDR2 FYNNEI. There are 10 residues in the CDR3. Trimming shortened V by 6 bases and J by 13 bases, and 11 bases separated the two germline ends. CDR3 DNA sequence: TGTGCCAGCAGCAACCTACTAAAGTATTTT. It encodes CASSNLLKYF.

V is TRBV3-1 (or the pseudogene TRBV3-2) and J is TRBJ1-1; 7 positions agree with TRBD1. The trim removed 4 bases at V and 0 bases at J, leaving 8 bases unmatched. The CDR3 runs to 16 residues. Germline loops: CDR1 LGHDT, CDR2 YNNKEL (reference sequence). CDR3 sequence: CASSLWGQNLNTEAFF. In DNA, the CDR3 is TGTGCCAGCAGCCTTTGGGGACAGAATTTGAACACTGAAGCTTTCTTT.

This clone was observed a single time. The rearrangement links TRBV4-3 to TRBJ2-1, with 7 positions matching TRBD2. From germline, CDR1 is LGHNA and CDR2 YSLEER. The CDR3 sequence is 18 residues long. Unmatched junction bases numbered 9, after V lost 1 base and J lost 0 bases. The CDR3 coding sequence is TGCGCCAGCAGCCAAGGGGCCCTTAGCGGGTACTCCTACAATGAGCAGTTCTTC. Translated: CASSQGALSGYSYNEQFF.

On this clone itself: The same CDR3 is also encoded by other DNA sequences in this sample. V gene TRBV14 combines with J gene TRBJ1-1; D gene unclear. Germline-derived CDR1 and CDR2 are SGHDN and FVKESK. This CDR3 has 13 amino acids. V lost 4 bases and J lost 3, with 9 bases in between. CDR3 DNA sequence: TGTGCCAGCAGCCCTCCGGGGTACACTGAAGCTTTCTTT. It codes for CASSPPGYTEAFF.

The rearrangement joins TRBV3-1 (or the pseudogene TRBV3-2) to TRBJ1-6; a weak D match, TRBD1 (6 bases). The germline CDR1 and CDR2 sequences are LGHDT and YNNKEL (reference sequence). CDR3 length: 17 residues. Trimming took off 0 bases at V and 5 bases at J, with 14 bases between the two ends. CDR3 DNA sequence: TGTGCCAGCAGCCAAGATCTAGAGAACAGGGATAATTCACCCCTCCACTTT. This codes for CASSQDLENRDNSPLHF.

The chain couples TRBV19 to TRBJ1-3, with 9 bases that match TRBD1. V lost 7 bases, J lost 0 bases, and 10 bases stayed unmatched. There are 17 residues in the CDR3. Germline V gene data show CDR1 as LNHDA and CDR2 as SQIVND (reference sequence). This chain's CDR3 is CASKKQGALSSGNTIYF. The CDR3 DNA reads TGTGCCAGTAAAAAACAGGGGGCCCTGAGCTCTGGAAACACCATATATTTT.

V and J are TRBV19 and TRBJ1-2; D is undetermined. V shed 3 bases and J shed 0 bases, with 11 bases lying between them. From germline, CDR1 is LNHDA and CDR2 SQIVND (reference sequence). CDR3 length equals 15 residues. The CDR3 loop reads CASSISKVSNYGYTF. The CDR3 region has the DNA TGTGCCAGTAGTATTAGTAAAGTATCTAACTATGGCTACACCTTC.